This TCR beta chain was found in a study of cytomegalovirus exposure and HLA in healthy donors. In the PCR, 60 Vbeta and 13 Jbeta primers were used. Only in-frame clones appear in the TCRdb table, and some are missing; sequencing was by immunoSEQ multiplex PCR. Here the sample spans 250,000 or so clones, over 70% being singletons. Trimming cost V 5 bases and J 0 bases, with 21 bases left between them. The CDR3 extends over 18 amino acids. Germline values: CDR1 SGHTA, CDR2 FQGTGA. This clone was counted between two and nine times. Its antigen is not identified. Study-wide findings and caveats: The Asian-associated ancestry cluster reportedly had fewer N-insertions than the approximately 690-donor mean in a later analysis.

This chain uses TRBV7-3 with TRBJ2-3; TRBD2 might be the D (5 bases). Material: PBMCs. The sequence came from a woman aged 55-75 years in good health and CMV-seropositive. The CDR3 DNA is TGTGCCAGCAGCCAAAGAGTCCTAGCTGGGTTTAGCACAGATACGCAGTATTTT. It specifies CASSQRVLAGFSTDTQYF.